The next 27 T cell receptor beta chains were all read from a single sample in a study of T cells in localized non-small cell lung cancer. Only in-frame clones appear in the TCRdb table, and some are missing; sequencing was by immunoSEQ multiplex PCR. Here the sample spans about 28,000 clones, 92% being singletons. The source was peripheral blood mononuclear cells, collected before any cancer treatment. Receptor source: a woman aged 35-75 years with stage III lung adenocarcinoma.

This chain joins TRBV29-1 and TRBJ2-2, with D possibly called TRBD1 or TRBD2 (5 bases each). V dropped 6 bases and J dropped 3 bases, with 14 bases sitting between them. The length of the CDR3 is 14 residues. Germline CDR1 SQVTM, CDR2 ANQGSEA. The DNA for the CDR3 is TGCAGCGTGACCGGGACGTTTGACACCGGGGAGCTGTTTTTT. Encoded protein: CSVTGTFDTGELFF.

This rearrangement joins TRBV10-2 to TRBJ2-1, with 8 bases that match TRBD2. V lost 1 base and J lost 2; bases outside the gene matches: 4. The CDR3 totals 16 residues. Per the germline V gene, CDR1 is WSHSY and CDR2 is SAAADI. DNA for the CDR3: TGCGCCAGCAGTGAGTGGGGCGGGAGGACCTACAATGAGCAGTTCTTC. Translated, it gives CASSEWGGRTYNEQFF.

This chain uses TRBV10-1 with TRBJ1-1; tentatively, D is TRBD1 (5 bases). V was shortened by 1 base and J by 5 bases, with 11 bases between the two germline ends. CDR3 size: 14 residues. Germline V gene lookup returns CDR1 WNHNN and CDR2 SYGVQD (reference sequence). This CDR3 is CASSELRGGTEAFF. CDR3 in DNA: TGCGCCAGCAGTGAGTTGAGGGGAGGGACTGAAGCTTTCTTT.

The J gene is TRBJ1-2, the V gene TRBV27; TRBD1 matches at 9 bases. Trimming cost V 6 bases and J 8 bases; bases outside gene matches: 7. The CDR3 covers 13 residues. Germline CDR1 is MNHEY and CDR2 is SMNVEV (reference sequence). The CDR3 DNA sequence: TGTGCCAGCAGATCCACAGGGGGCGTCGGCTACACCTTC. As protein: CASRSTGGVGYTF.

V gene TRBV9 combines with J gene TRBJ2-1; no clear D. This CDR3 has 14 residues. Germline V CDR1 and CDR2: SGDLS, YYNGEE. Between the trimmed V and J ends, which lost 4 bases and 9 bases, there was a span of 17 bases. This CDR3 reads CASSPLARSGEQFF. CDR3 nucleotides: TGTGCCAGCAGCCCACTTGCGAGGTCCGGTGAGCAGTTCTTC.

This chain joins TRBV4-2 and TRBJ1-2, with unresolved D. V lost 0 bases and J lost 7, with 6 bases in between. The germline gives CDR1 LGHNA, CDR2 YNFKEQ. The CDR3 has 12 residues. CDR3 region: CASSQDQSGYTF. CDR3 sequence (DNA): TGTGCCAGCAGCCAAGATCAGAGTGGCTACACCTTC.

V is TRBV11-2 and J is TRBJ1-3; the D is unclear. The V and J ends lost 4 bases and 8 bases respectively, with 6 bases between them. The length of the CDR3 is 11 residues. CDR1 is SGHAT and CDR2 is FQNNGV in the germline V gene. CDR3 region: CASSWGDTIYF. In DNA form, the CDR3 reads TGTGCCAGCAGCTGGGGAGACACCATATATTTT.

The chain carries TRBV4-1 and TRBJ2-1; unclear D gene. The germline V gene has CDR1 MGHRA and CDR2 YSYEKL. Trimming cost V 4 bases and J 3 bases, with 7 bases left between them. This CDR3 has 13 residues. CDR3 amino acids: CASSRAIYNEQFF. CDR3 DNA sequence: TGCGCCAGCAGCCGGGCCATCTACAATGAGCAGTTCTTC.

The chain links TRBV29-1 to TRBJ2-5; D may be TRBD1 (6 bases). The ends were cut back, 0 bases at V and 4 bases at J, with 15 bases in the middle. Germline CDR1 SQVTM, CDR2 ANQGSEA. This CDR3 has 15 amino acids. The CDR3 coding sequence is TGCAGCGTTGAAGATTACAGGGTTTTAGGAGAGACCCAGTACTTC. It translates to CSVEDYRVLGETQYF.

V usage is TRBV28 and J usage is TRBJ1-2; 8 bases map to TRBD1. This CDR3 has 16 residues. V lost 11 bases and J lost 0; bases outside the gene matches: 14. Germline loops: CDR1 MDHEN, CDR2 SYDVKM. CDR3 DNA: TGTGCCGGGGTGGGAGGACAGGGACCGTCTAACTATGGCTACACCTTC. Encoded protein: CAGVGGQGPSNYGYTF.

The chain uses TRBV5-4 and TRBJ2-3; 7 bases are a match to TRBD2. With 5 bases clipped from V and 5 bases from J, the junction kept 11 bases outside the gene matches. The CDR3 sequence is 15 residues long. Germline V gene lookup returns CDR1 SGHNT and CDR2 YYREEE (reference sequence). The CDR3 nucleotides are TGTGCCAGCAGATCCGGACACGGGGAGGGAGATACGCAGTATTTT. It encodes CASRSGHGEGDTQYF.

The rearrangement uses TRBV5-6 and TRBJ2-5, with D tentatively TRBD2 (5 bases). CDR1 and CDR2 (germline): SGHDT, YYEEEE. V was clipped by 6 bases and J by 5 bases, with 17 bases between them. The CDR3 has 14 amino acids. CDR3 coding DNA: TGTGCCAGCATTTCCCTCGGGGTTCCGGAGACCCAGTACTTC. The encoded protein is CASISLGVPETQYF.

This chain joins TRBV6-5 and TRBJ1-4; unclear D gene. V lost 6 bases and J 4 bases, leaving 12 bases between the germline ends. The CDR3 has 14 amino acids. The germline V gene encodes CDR1 MNHEY and CDR2 SVGAGI. CDR3: CASSGQPLNEKLFF. The CDR3 coding sequence is TGTGCCAGCAGCGGCCAACCCCTTAATGAAAAACTGTTTTTT.

The chain links TRBV7-2 to TRBJ1-2; D is uncertain. Trimming pared 2 bases from V and 6 bases from J, leaving 10 bases between. CDR1 and CDR2 (germline): SGHTA, FQGNSA. This CDR3 has 13 residues. The CDR3 coding sequence is TGTGCCAGCAGCTTATTAATTCGCGATGGCTACACCTTC. Encoded protein: CASSLLIRDGYTF.

The sample holds a few counts of this clone. The chain joins TRBV27 to TRBJ2-5, with a tentative D call TRBD1 (5 bases). This CDR3 spans 13 amino acids. V was pared by 3 bases and J by 3 bases, with 8 bases between. Germline V gene data show CDR1 as MNHEY and CDR2 as SMNVEV (reference sequence). CDR3 sequence: CASSLGREETQYF. Here the CDR3 DNA reads TGTGCCAGCAGTTTGGGGCGTGAAGAGACCCAGTACTTC.

The chain uses TRBV28 and TRBJ2-1; TRBD2 matches 10 bases. The J segment lost 4 bases and the V segment lost 5 bases, leaving 5 bases of the junction unmatched. CDR1 and CDR2 (germline): MDHEN, SYDVKM. The CDR3 extends over 15 amino acids. CDR3 loop: CASSKTSGVYNEQFF. DNA of the CDR3: TGTGCCAGCAGTAAAACTAGCGGGGTTTACAATGAGCAGTTCTTC.

V and J are TRBV4-2 and TRBJ1-4; tentative D call: TRBD1 (5 bases). V gave up 1 base and J gave up 8 bases, with 11 bases separating them. CDR3 size: 14 residues. Germline CDR1 reads LGHNA; CDR2 reads YNFKEQ. CDR3 protein: CASSQGGEGEKLFF. The CDR3 nucleotides are TGTGCCAGCAGCCAAGGGGGGGAGGGAGAAAAACTGTTTTTT.

This clone was observed once. The chain employs TRBV6-5 and TRBJ1-1; D is possibly TRBD1 (5 bases). The CDR3 consists of 14 residues. Germline V CDR1 and CDR2: MNHEY, SVGAGI. Deletions cut 6 bases from V and 4 bases from J, with 15 bases between. Here the CDR3 DNA reads TGTGCCAGCAGCCTCTCAGGGAGGTTCACTGAAGCTTTCTTT. It translates to CASSLSGRFTEAFF.

The genes are TRBV5-1 and TRBJ2-3, with D maybe TRBD1 (6 bases). Trimming took off 1 base at V and 4 bases at J, with 13 bases between the two ends. The germline V gene encodes CDR1 SGHRS and CDR2 YFSETQ. CDR3 size: 15 residues. The CDR3 is CASSLTQGSADTQYF. As DNA, the CDR3 is TGCGCCAGCAGCTTGACACAGGGCAGCGCAGATACGCAGTATTTT.

The chain combines TRBV2 with TRBJ1-6, with D possibly being TRBD1 (6 bases). The CDR3 is made up of 15 amino acids. The germline CDR1 and CDR2 sequences are SNHLY and FYNNEI. Trimming took off 4 bases at V and 5 bases at J, with 12 bases between the two ends. The CDR3 reads CASSGQAIDNSPLHF. In nucleotides, the CDR3 is TGTGCCAGCAGTGGACAGGCAATAGATAATTCACCCCTCCACTTT.

The V and J genes are TRBV5-1 and TRBJ2-5; no clear D. Germline values: CDR1 SGHRS, CDR2 YFSETQ. Trimming removed 4 bases from V and 1 base from J, with 17 bases in between. The CDR3 runs 16 residues. The CDR3 DNA follows: TGCGCCAGCAGCCCCTCCTTTTCCCCAATCCAAGAGACCCAGTACTTC. Protein sequence: CASSPSFSPIQETQYF.

This chain uses TRBV9 with TRBJ1-6; maybe TRBD1 (5 bases). Trimming took 4 bases from V and 10 from J, leaving 18 bases between them. The CDR3 length is 15 residues. Looked up from germline, CDR1 is SGDLS and CDR2 is YYNGEE. CDR3 protein: CASSPRDGPRSPLHF. The CDR3 DNA is TGTGCCAGCAGCCCCCGGGACGGACCTAGGTCACCCCTCCACTTT.

The chain is built from TRBV7-2 and TRBJ2-7; D is uncertain. The germline gives CDR1 SGHTA, CDR2 FQGNSA. CDR3 length: 13 amino acids. V was pared by 8 bases and J by 4 bases, with 15 bases between. Here the CDR3 reads CASCRTINYEQYF. CDR3 coding DNA: TGTGCCAGCTGCCGGACGATCAATTACGAGCAGTACTTC.

The rearrangement uses TRBV4-1 and TRBJ2-3; 8 bases line up with TRBD2. CDR1 and CDR2 (germline): MGHRA, YSYEKL. This CDR3 region has 15 residues. The V gene end was trimmed by 4 bases and the J gene end by 1 base; junction bases not matched to a gene: 4. CDR3 amino acids: CASSPSGSGTDTQYF. The CDR3, as DNA: TGCGCCAGCAGCCCCAGCGGGAGCGGCACAGATACGCAGTATTTT.

The V gene is TRBV10-3, the J gene TRBJ1-5; D uncertain. Germline CDR1 ENHRY, CDR2 SYGVKD. The CDR3 is 14 amino acids. Between the trimmed V and J ends, which lost 0 bases and 3 bases, there was a span of 6 bases. The CDR3: CAISESGPNQPQHF. The CDR3, as DNA: TGTGCCATCAGTGAGTCCGGGCCCAATCAGCCCCAGCATTTT.

This sequence joins TRBV6-5 and TRBJ1-2; weak D call: TRBD1 (5 bases). This CDR3 spans 14 amino acids. Between the trimmed V and J ends, which lost 4 bases and 4 bases, there was a span of 13 bases. Germline assignment: CDR1 MNHEY and CDR2 SVGAGI. Written as DNA, the CDR3 is TGTGCCAGCAGTTCGTTCCAGGGTGGCTATGGCTACACCTTC. Its protein is CASSSFQGGYGYTF.

J is TRBJ1-5 and V is TRBV30; maybe TRBD1 (5 bases). The CDR3 runs to 14 residues. Trimming left V 2 bases short and J 5 bases short, with 13 bases between. The germline V gene encodes CDR1 GTSNPN and CDR2 SVGIG (reference sequence). The CDR3 bases are TGTGCCTGGAGTCCCCCGGGGGGACATCAGCCCCAGCATTTT. Translated, it gives CAWSPPGGHQPQHF.